These 11 T cell receptor beta chains share one sample of origin, sequenced in a study of T cell changes during pregnancy in multiple sclerosis. Only in-frame clones appear in the TCRdb table, and some are missing; sequencing was by immunoSEQ multiplex PCR. The sample yields under 150,000 clones, roughly 97% seen once. The material was peripheral blood, obtained after pregnancy. Receptors originate from a female donor with multiple sclerosis, enrolled in a pregnancy study.

The V gene is TRBV27, the J gene TRBJ2-2; possible D gene TRBD1, 7 bases. Germline V gives CDR1 MNHEY, CDR2 SMNVEV (reference sequence). The CDR3 spans 16 residues. V lost 4 bases, J lost 2 bases, and 14 bases lay in between. CDR3 sequence (DNA): TGTGCCAGCAGTTCAGGGGGGCGGTATAACACCGGGGAGCTGTTTTTT. It encodes CASSSGGRYNTGELFF.

This chain uses TRBV30 with TRBJ2-7; D is possibly TRBD1 (6 bases). CDR1 and CDR2 (germline): GTSNPN, SVGIG (reference sequence). The CDR3 is 14 amino acids. Trimming took off 1 base at V and 2 bases at J, with 12 bases between the two ends. The CDR3 region has the DNA TGTGCCTGGAGTGCAAGGGACAACCCCTACGAGCAGTACTTC. This translates into CAWSARDNPYEQYF.

V usage is TRBV9 and J usage is TRBJ2-3; 7 nucleotides match TRBD2. Germline V CDR1 and CDR2: SGDLS, YYNGEE. The V and J ends lost 3 bases and 4 bases, in that order; junction bases with no gene match: 14. The CDR3 has 17 amino acids. CDR3 residues: CASSDPYGLGRSDTQYF. CDR3 bases: TGTGCCAGCAGCGACCCTTATGGACTAGGACGGTCAGATACGCAGTATTTT. Full variable domain (remainder filled in from reference TRBV9 and TRBJ2-3): DSGVTQTPKHLITATGQRVTLRCSPRSGDLSVYWYQQSLDQGLQFLIQYYNGEERAKGNILERFSAQQFPDLHSELNLSSLELGDSALYFCASSDPYGLGRSDTQYFGPGTRLTVL.

J is TRBJ2-5 and V is TRBV19, with D perhaps TRBD1 (5 bases). The CDR3 covers 13 residues. Trimming shortened V by 10 bases and J by 0 bases, and 12 bases separated the two germline ends. Germline V CDR1 and CDR2: LNHDA, SQIVND (reference sequence). The CDR3 region has the DNA TGTGCCACCTCAGGACAACACCAAGAGACCCAGTACTTC. Translation: CATSGQHQETQYF.

The chain uses TRBV2 and TRBJ1-1; D is undetermined. Deletions cut 8 bases from V and 7 bases from J, with 11 bases between. Germline V lookup: CDR1 SNHLY, CDR2 FYNNEI. The CDR3 sequence is 11 residues long. CDR3: CASALQYEAFF. The CDR3 DNA reads as TGTGCCAGCGCCTTACAGTATGAAGCTTTCTTT.

The J gene is TRBJ2-1, the V gene TRBV7-6, with D perhaps TRBD2 (6 bases). Germline V gene data show CDR1 as SGHVS and CDR2 as FNYEAQ. CDR3 length: 14 amino acids. V was trimmed by 5 bases and J by 6 bases, leaving 14 bases between them. The CDR3 reads CASSIWDSGNEQFF. The CDR3, as DNA: TGTGCCAGCAGCATATGGGACTCAGGCAATGAGCAGTTCTTC. Combining the CDR3 with reference TRBV7-6 and TRBJ2-1 gives the whole variable domain GAGVSQSPRYKVTKRGQDVALRCDPISGHVSLYWYRQALGQGPEFLTYFNYEAQQDKSGLPNDRFSAERPEGSISTLTIQRTEQRDSAMYRCASSIWDSGNEQFFGPGTRLTVL.

V usage is TRBV5-6 and J usage is TRBJ2-3; D is perhaps TRBD1 (6 bases). This CDR3 comprises 15 residues. Germline V gene data show CDR1 as SGHDT and CDR2 as YYEEEE. The germline V and J ends were trimmed by 7 bases and 1 base, with 16 bases remaining between them. The CDR3 spells CASSPFDRRTDTQYF. DNA for the CDR3: TGTGCCAGCTCCCCTTTCGACAGGCGCACAGATACGCAGTATTTT. Together with reference TRBV5-6 and TRBJ2-3, the CDR3 gives the full variable domain: DAGVTQSPTHLIKTRGQQVTLRCSPKSGHDTVSWYQQALGQGPQFIFQYYEEEERQRGNFPDRFSGHQFPNYSSELNVNALLLGDSALYLCASSPFDRRTDTQYFGPGTRLTVL.

The chain joins TRBV27 to TRBJ2-2; D gene ambiguous. This CDR3 spans 17 amino acids. Trimming removed 1 base at V and 0 bases at J, with 12 bases between. CDR1 and CDR2 (germline): MNHEY, SMNVEV (reference sequence). Here the CDR3 DNA reads TGTGCCAGCAGTTTATTTGGGCCTGCTACGAACACCGGGGAGCTGTTTTTT. Translated, it gives CASSLFGPATNTGELFF.

The sample holds one count of this clone. The rearrangement links TRBV27 to TRBJ1-2; perhaps TRBD1 as D (5 bases). CDR1 is MNHEY and CDR2 is SMNVEV in the germline V gene (reference sequence). The CDR3 has 14 residues. V was pared by 5 bases and J by 4 bases, with 14 bases between. The CDR3 coding sequence is TGTGCCAGCAGTCCCTCGGGGGTTCTCTATGGCTACACCTTC. As protein: CASSPSGVLYGYTF.

The chain links TRBV5-5 to TRBJ1-4, with 7 bases that match TRBD1. Trimming cost V 1 base and J 0 bases; bases outside gene matches: 6. The germline CDR1 and CDR2 sequences are SGHKS and YYEKEE (reference sequence). This CDR3 has 17 residues. The CDR3, as DNA: TGTGCCAGCAGCTTGACAGGGGCACTTTCAACTAATGAAAAACTGTTTTTT. Encoded protein: CASSLTGALSTNEKLFF.

The chain is built from TRBV27 and TRBJ2-7; 14 bases fit TRBD2. This CDR3 region has 17 residues. Germline V CDR1 and CDR2: MNHEY, SMNVEV (reference sequence). Losses at the gene ends were 2 bases for V and 6 bases for J; bases not matched to a gene: 9. The CDR3 DNA reads as TGTGCCAGCAGTTTAAGGGGACTAGCGGGAGTAAACGGCGAGCAGTACTTC. Translated, it gives CASSLRGLAGVNGEQYF.